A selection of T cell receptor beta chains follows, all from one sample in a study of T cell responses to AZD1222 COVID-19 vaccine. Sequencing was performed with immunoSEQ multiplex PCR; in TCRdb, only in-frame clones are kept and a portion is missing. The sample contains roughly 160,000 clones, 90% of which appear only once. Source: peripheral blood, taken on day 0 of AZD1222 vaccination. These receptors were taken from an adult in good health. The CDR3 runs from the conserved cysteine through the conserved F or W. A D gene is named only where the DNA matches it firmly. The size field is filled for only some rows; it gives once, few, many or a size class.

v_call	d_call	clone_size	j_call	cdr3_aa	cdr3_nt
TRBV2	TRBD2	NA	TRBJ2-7	CASSSGGAVGEQYF	TGTGCCAGCAGTAGCGGGGGGGCTGTAGGCGAGCAGTACTTC
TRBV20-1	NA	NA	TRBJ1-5	CSASEGLGRGQPQHF	TGCAGTGCTAGTGAGGGCTTGGGGCGCGGTCAGCCCCAGCATTTT
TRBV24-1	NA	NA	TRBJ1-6	CATSDGAPTRNSPLHF	TGTGCCACCAGTGATGGAGCCCCAACGAGGAATTCACCCCTCCACTTT
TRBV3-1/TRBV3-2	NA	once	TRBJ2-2	CASSQGRVTGELFF	TGTGCCAGCAGCCAAGGGCGGGTAACCGGGGAGCTGTTTTTT
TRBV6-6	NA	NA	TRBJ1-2	CASSHQGSYGYTF	TGTGCCAGCAGCCACCAGGGAAGCTATGGCTACACCTTC
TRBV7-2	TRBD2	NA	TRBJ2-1	CASSHSSTSGDNEQFF	TGTGCCAGCAGCCACTCGAGCACTAGCGGAGACAATGAGCAGTTCTTC
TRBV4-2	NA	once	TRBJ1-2	CASSQDFGQTYGYTF	TGTGCCAGCAGCCAAGATTTCGGACAGACATATGGCTACACCTTC
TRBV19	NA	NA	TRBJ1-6	CASRDRNLNNSPLHF	TGTGCCAGCAGAGACAGGAACTTAAACAATTCACCCCTCCACTTT
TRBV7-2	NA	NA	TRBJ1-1	CASSLDMNTEAFF	TGTGCCAGCAGCTTAGATATGAACACTGAAGCTTTCTTT
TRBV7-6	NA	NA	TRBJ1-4	CASSPDGWGTGEKLFF	TGTGCCAGCAGCCCAGACGGCTGGGGGACGGGAGAAAAACTGTTTTTT
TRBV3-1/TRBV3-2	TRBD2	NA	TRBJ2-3	CASNYGRGGCTDTQYF	TGTGCCAGCAACTACGGGCGGGGGGGTTGCACAGATACGCAGTATTTT
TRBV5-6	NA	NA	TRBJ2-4	CASSSLTYNIQYF	TGTGCCAGCAGCTCATTGACTTATAACATTCAGTACTTC
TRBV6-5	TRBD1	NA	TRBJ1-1	CASSRQGSTEAFF	TGTGCCAGCAGCCGACAGGGTAGCACTGAAGCTTTCTTT
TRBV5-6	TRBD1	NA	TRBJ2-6	CASSVQGARGANVLTF	TGTGCCAGCAGCGTACAGGGGGCGCGAGGGGCCAACGTCCTGACTTTC
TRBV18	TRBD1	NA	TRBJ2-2	CASSPRIEGANTGELFF	TGTGCCAGCTCACCACGTATAGAGGGGGCAAACACCGGGGAGCTGTTTTTT
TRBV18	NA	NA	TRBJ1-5	CASSPEGAYSNQPQHF	TGTGCCAGCTCACCGGAGGGAGCGTATAGCAATCAGCCCCAGCATTTT
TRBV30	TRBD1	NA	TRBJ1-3	CACSTGDGNTIYF	TGTGCCTGCTCGACAGGGGACGGAAACACCATATATTTT
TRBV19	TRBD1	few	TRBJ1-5	CASSVDRGSTQPQHF	TGTGCCAGTAGTGTAGACAGGGGTTCGACTCAGCCCCAGCATTTT
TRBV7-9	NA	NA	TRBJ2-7	CASSSAGAYFSYEQYF	TGTGCCAGCAGCTCGGCCGGGGCTTACTTCTCCTACGAGCAGTACTTC
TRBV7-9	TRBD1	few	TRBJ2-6	CASSFYRDRHSGANVLTF	TGTGCCAGCAGCTTTTACCGGGACAGACATTCTGGGGCCAACGTCCTGACTTTC